The 23 T cell receptor beta chains given below trace back to one sample, sequenced in a study of blood T cell repertoires in COVID-19. Assay: immunoSEQ multiplex PCR; the TCRdb copy retains only in-frame clones and omits some. The data show 300,000 or so clones, about nine tenths seen once. Specimen: peripheral blood. These receptors all stem from a young woman with COVID-19, enrolled during active disease.

J is TRBJ2-5 and V is TRBV14; D is possibly TRBD1 (6 bases). Trimming shortened V by 0 bases and J by 5 bases, and 16 bases separated the two germline ends. The CDR3 contains 16 residues. Germline V lookup: CDR1 SGHDN, CDR2 FVKESK. CDR3 protein: CASSQDGLGGTETQYF. CDR3 DNA: TGTGCCAGCAGCCAAGATGGGTTAGGGGGAACGGAGACCCAGTACTTC.

The V gene is TRBV27, the J gene TRBJ2-1, with 12 bases lining up with TRBD2. CDR3 length equals 16 residues. Germline CDR1 and CDR2: MNHEY and SMNVEV (reference sequence). V lost 5 bases, J lost 2 bases, and 4 bases stayed unmatched. In DNA, the CDR3 is TGTGCCAGCAGTGCCCTAGCGGGAGGGCCCTACAATGAGCAGTTCTTC. The encoded protein is CASSALAGGPYNEQFF.

V gene TRBV2 combines with J gene TRBJ2-1; D might be TRBD2 (5 bases). Per germline, CDR1 SNHLY and CDR2 FYNNEI. Deletions cut 4 bases from V and 0 bases from J, with 10 bases between. The CDR3 has 15 amino acids. Here the CDR3 reads CASSVSASSYNEQFF. The CDR3 coding sequence is TGTGCCAGCAGTGTTAGCGCGAGCTCCTACAATGAGCAGTTCTTC. Full variable domain (missing parts from reference TRBV2 and TRBJ2-1): EPEVTQTPSHQVTQMGQEVILRCVPISNHLYFYWYRQILGQKVEFLVSFYNNEISEKSEIFDDQFSVERPDGSNFTLKIRSTKLEDSAMYFCASSVSASSYNEQFFGPGTRLTVL.

The CDR3 DNA sequence: TGTGCCAGCAGCTTAGCGCTGGGGCCCAATTCACCCCTCCACTTT. This sequence encodes CASSLALGPNSPLHF. The chain carries TRBV7-8 and TRBJ1-6, with D tentatively TRBD1 (5 bases). CDR3 length equals 15 residues. CDR1 SGHVS and CDR2 FQNEAQ come from the germline V gene. The V and J ends lost 0 bases and 7 bases respectively, with 10 bases between them. The full variable domain, with the rest looked up from reference TRBV7-8 and TRBJ1-6, is GAGVSQSPRYKVAKRGQDVALRCDPISGHVSLFWYQQALGQGPEFLTYFQNEAQLDKSGLPSDRFFAERPEGSVSTLKIQRTQQEDSAVYLCASSLALGPNSPLHFGNGTRLTVT.

A word on this clone: The germline gene is not matched at one end of the junction; a read error may be the cause. The chain combines TRBV10-3 with TRBJ1-2, with D possibly TRBD1 on 5 matching bases. The germline CDR1 and CDR2 sequences are ENHRY and SYGVKD. The CDR3 extends over 12 amino acids. CDR3 sequence: CATSGAGNGYTF. As DNA, the CDR3 is TGTGCCACCAGTGGGGCAGGGAATGGCTACACCTTC.

This clone was counted a few times. Additional DNA sequences in this sample encode the identical CDR3. J is TRBJ2-3 and V is TRBV12-3 or TRBV12-4; D gene uncertain. The CDR3 covers 12 residues. V was pared by 5 bases and J by 0 bases, with 3 bases between. CDR3 in amino acids: CASSHSTDTQYF. For the CDR3, the DNA is TGTGCCAGCAGTCATAGCACAGATACGCAGTATTTT.

The chain recombines TRBV6-5 with TRBJ1-1; unclear D gene. The CDR3 length is 13 residues. CDR1 and CDR2 (germline): MNHEY, SVGAGI. With 6 bases removed from V and 4 bases from J, the gap between germline ends came to 12 bases. The CDR3 DNA is TGTGCCAGCAGGCCCTCCCGGGGCACTGAAGCTTTCTTT. It is translated as CASRPSRGTEAFF.

A word on this clone: Different DNA sequences within this sample yield the same CDR3. The chain uses TRBV19 and TRBJ1-5; D is unresolved. CDR1 and CDR2 (germline): LNHDA, SQIVND (reference sequence). This CDR3 is 13 amino acids long. V lost 5 bases to trimming and J lost 6 bases, with 11 bases between them. The CDR3 spells CASSPSTGQPQHF. CDR3 nucleotide sequence: TGTGCCAGTAGTCCCTCAACCGGTCAGCCCCAGCATTTT.

J is TRBJ2-1 and V is TRBV18; 8 nucleotides match TRBD2. The CDR3 is made up of 16 amino acids. Germline CDR1 is KGHSH and CDR2 is LQKENI. Trimming took 2 bases from V and 4 from J; bases not matched to a gene: 7. The CDR3 coding sequence is TGTGCCAGCTCACCATTTATAACTAGCGGATACAATGAGCAGTTCTTC. Amino acids: CASSPFITSGYNEQFF.

This clone was detected only once. The chain has TRBV7-9 and TRBJ2-6; no firm D call. This CDR3 has 14 amino acids. V dropped 7 bases and J dropped 0 bases, with 7 bases sitting between them. Per the germline V gene, CDR1 is SEHNR and CDR2 is FQNEAQ (reference sequence). This CDR3 is CASTPGSGANVLTF. CDR3 nucleotide sequence: TGTGCCAGCACCCCAGGCTCTGGGGCCAACGTCCTGACTTTC.

The J gene is TRBJ2-5, the V gene TRBV18; 7 bases are a match to TRBD2. CDR1 is KGHSH, CDR2 LQKENI, per germline. The CDR3 runs 14 residues. J was trimmed by 4 bases and V by 2 bases; bases with no gene match: 4. The CDR3 here is CASSPGGSGETQYF. The DNA of the CDR3 is TGTGCCAGCTCACCAGGCGGGAGCGGAGAGACCCAGTACTTC.

The V and J genes are TRBV7-9 and TRBJ2-2; perhaps TRBD1 as D (6 bases). Germline lookup yields CDR1 SEHNR and CDR2 FQNEAQ (reference sequence). V lost 5 bases and J 5 bases, leaving 15 bases between the germline ends. The CDR3 covers 15 residues. CDR3 loop: CASSKDSLVTGELFF. The CDR3, as DNA: TGTGCCAGCAGCAAGGACAGTCTCGTAACCGGGGAGCTGTTTTTT.

The chain recombines TRBV19 with TRBJ2-7; TRBD2 agrees at 12 bases. V was clipped by 5 bases and J by 3 bases; unmatched bases: 11. Germline values: CDR1 LNHDA, CDR2 SQIVND (reference sequence). This CDR3 spans 17 amino acids. The CDR3 nucleotides are TGTGCCAGTAGTTCAGCCTCTGGACTAGCGGGGAACTACGAGCAGTACTTC. This sequence encodes CASSSASGLAGNYEQYF.

This clone was counted once. The V and J genes are TRBV9 and TRBJ2-3; tentative D call: TRBD2 (5 bases). Germline assignment: CDR1 SGDLS and CDR2 YYNGEE. CDR3 length: 16 residues. Between the trimmed V and J ends, which lost 6 bases and 0 bases, there was a span of 17 bases. The CDR3 DNA is TGTGCCAGCAACCTAGCCTCCGGCACCAGCACAGATACGCAGTATTTT. This encodes CASNLASGTSTDTQYF.

As DNA, the CDR3 is TGTGCCAGCAGCGTAGGAGGGGGCTTCAGTTTGTACTATGGCTACACCTTC. Translated: CASSVGGGFSLYYGYTF. V usage is TRBV9 and J usage is TRBJ1-2; 7 bases line up with TRBD1. The junction had 11 bases not matched to a gene; V was cut back by 0 bases and J by 3 bases. Germline-derived CDR1 and CDR2 are SGDLS and YYNGEE. This CDR3 region has 17 residues.

This chain connects TRBV5-6 to TRBJ1-3; D is undetermined. Trimming took 4 bases from V and 4 from J, leaving 18 bases between them. The CDR3 consists of 16 residues. Germline V CDR1 and CDR2: SGHDT, YYEEEE. Here the CDR3 DNA reads TGTGCCAGCAGCCCTGATTTGGGAGGTTACGGAAACACCATATATTTT. The encoded protein is CASSPDLGGYGNTIYF.

The J gene is TRBJ2-5, the V gene TRBV27; 11 positions match TRBD2. The trim removed 0 bases at V and 4 bases at J, leaving 1 base unmatched. CDR3 size: 15 residues. Germline V CDR1 and CDR2: MNHEY, SMNVEV (reference sequence). The CDR3 is CASSLSLAGGETQYF. For the CDR3, the DNA is TGTGCCAGCAGTTTATCCCTAGCGGGAGGAGAGACCCAGTACTTC.

V usage is TRBV9 and J usage is TRBJ1-3, with 9 bases fitting TRBD1. CDR3 length equals 18 residues. Germline V lookup: CDR1 SGDLS, CDR2 YYNGEE. V gave up 3 bases and J gave up 3 bases; unmatched junction bases: 13. The DNA for the CDR3 is TGTGCCAGCAGCGGCACCGGGACAGGGAATTTAGGTGGAAACACCATATATTTT. Translated: CASSGTGTGNLGGNTIYF.

This chain connects TRBV6-1 to TRBJ2-7; maybe TRBD1 (5 bases). CDR1 and CDR2 from the germline V gene are MNHNS and SASEGT. Trimming shortened V by 0 bases and J by 2 bases, and 11 bases separated the two germline ends. The CDR3 is made up of 15 amino acids. The CDR3 here is CASSEALQGTYEQYF. CDR3 DNA sequence: TGTGCCAGCAGTGAAGCCCTCCAGGGTACCTACGAGCAGTACTTC.

The chain joins TRBV5-4 to TRBJ2-1; a possible D gene is TRBD1 (7 bases). Trimming shortened V by 4 bases and J by 8 bases, and 19 bases separated the two germline ends. The CDR3 is made up of 15 amino acids. CDR1 is SGHNT, CDR2 YYREEE, per germline (reference sequence). The CDR3 bases are TGTGCCAGCAGCCTAGATAGCGGAGGGGGCTATGAGCAGTTCTTC. It specifies CASSLDSGGGYEQFF.

This chain joins TRBV11-3 and TRBJ2-1; 15 bases are a match to TRBD2. The germline CDR1 and CDR2 sequences are SGHNT and YENEEA. The CDR3 length is 15 residues. J gave up 9 bases and V 5 bases, and 5 bases lay outside the gene matches. The CDR3 sequence is CASSPGLAGGVEQFF. The CDR3 nucleotides are TGTGCCAGCAGCCCCGGACTAGCGGGAGGGGTTGAGCAGTTCTTC.

The rearrangement links TRBV9 to TRBJ2-7; tentative D call: TRBD1 (6 bases). This CDR3 spans 15 amino acids. The V end lost 0 bases, the J end lost 4 bases, and 14 bases lay between the germline ends. CDR1 is SGDLS and CDR2 is YYNGEE in the germline V gene. DNA for the CDR3: TGTGCCAGCAGCGTAGGGCAGGACAGTTCGTACGAGCAGTACTTC. Protein product: CASSVGQDSSYEQYF.

The rearrangement joins TRBV5-5 to TRBJ1-1, with D perhaps TRBD1 (5 bases). CDR1 is SGHKS and CDR2 is YYEKEE in the germline V gene (reference sequence). This CDR3 is built from 14 residues. V was cut by 1 base and J by 4 bases, with 11 bases left in between. This chain's CDR3 is CASSLRRGTTEAFF. The DNA of the CDR3 is TGTGCCAGCAGCTTGAGGCGGGGGACCACTGAAGCTTTCTTT.